This T cell receptor beta chain appears in the sequencing data of a study of cytomegalovirus exposure and HLA in healthy donors. V dropped 2 bases and J dropped 6 bases, with 7 bases sitting between them. Per the germline V gene, CDR1 is MGHDK and CDR2 is SYGVNS. CDR3 length: 12 amino acids. The PCR was carried out with 60 Vbeta primers and 13 Jbeta primers. Profiling relied on immunoSEQ multiplex PCR, and the TCRdb table lists in-frame clones only, not all of them. The table lists 150,000 or so clones, over 60% of them singletons. This clone was observed a few times. The TCR sequence derives from a female donor in good health and CMV-seronegative. What was sequenced was PBMCs. The genes are TRBV25-1 and TRBJ1-2; tentatively, D is TRBD1 (5 bases). This CDR3 is CASSEPRDGYTF. For the CDR3, the DNA is TGTGCCAGCAGTGAACCCAGGGATGGCTACACCTTC.